This T cell receptor (beta chain) was found in a study of blood T cell repertoires in COVID-19. CDR3 length: 15 amino acids. Unmatched junction bases numbered 7, after V lost 7 bases and J lost 2 bases. The germline gives CDR1 SNHLY, CDR2 FYNNEI. Method: immunoSEQ multiplex PCR; TCRdb's copy keeps in-frame clones and lacks some. The table has around 450,000 clones, roughly 89% seen once. This clone was picked up one time. The receptor's source is a woman in her twenties or thirties with acute or convalescent COVID-19. This chain joins TRBV2 and TRBJ1-5; 8 positions match TRBD1. The sample taken for sequencing was peripheral blood. CDR3 loop: CASTSATGGNQPQHF. CDR3 sequence (DNA): TGTGCCAGCACCTCAGCGACAGGGGGCAATCAGCCCCAGCATTTT.